This TCR beta chain was recorded in a study of blood T cell repertoires in COVID-19. Clones were read by immunoSEQ multiplex PCR, and TCRdb kept only the in-frame ones, dropping some. The sample carries 140,000 or so clones, about 87% recorded once. Sequencing was performed on peripheral blood. The clonotype comes from a man aged 45 to 65 who had recovered from COVID-19.

CDR3 loop: CASSVEDTNYGYTF. As DNA, the CDR3 is TGTGCCAGCAGCGTAGAAGACACCAACTATGGCTACACCTTC. The V and J genes are TRBV9 and TRBJ1-2; the D is unclear. The germline gives CDR1 SGDLS, CDR2 YYNGEE. The germline V and J ends were trimmed by 0 bases and 2 bases, with 8 bases remaining between them. The CDR3 length is 14 residues.